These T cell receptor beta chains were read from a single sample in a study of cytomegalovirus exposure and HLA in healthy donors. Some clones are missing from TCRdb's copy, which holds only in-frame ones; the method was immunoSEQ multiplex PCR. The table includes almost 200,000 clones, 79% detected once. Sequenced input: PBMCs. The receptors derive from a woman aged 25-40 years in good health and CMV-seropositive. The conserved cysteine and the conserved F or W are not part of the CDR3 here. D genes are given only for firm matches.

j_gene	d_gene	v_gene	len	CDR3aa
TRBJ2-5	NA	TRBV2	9	ASSQQETQY
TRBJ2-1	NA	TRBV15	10	ATSRTNNEQF
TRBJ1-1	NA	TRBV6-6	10	ASSLKNTEAF
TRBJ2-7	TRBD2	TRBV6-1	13	ASVSGRSPNYEQY
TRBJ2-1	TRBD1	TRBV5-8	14	ASIPPGTGTYNEQF
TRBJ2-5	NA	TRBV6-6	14	ASSPGRFSYQETQY
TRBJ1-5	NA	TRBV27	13	ASSRNGGSNQPQH
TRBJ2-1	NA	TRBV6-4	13	ASSERQDGTMRQF
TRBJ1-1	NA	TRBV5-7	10	ASSWWSTEAF
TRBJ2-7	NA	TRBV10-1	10	ASSEGRGEQY
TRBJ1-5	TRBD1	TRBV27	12	ASSNLQGKQPQH
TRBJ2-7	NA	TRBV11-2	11	ASSLVTDNEQY
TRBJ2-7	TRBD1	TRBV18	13	ASSPGTVGGYEQY
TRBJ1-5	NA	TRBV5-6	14	ASSSKAAPGGQPQH
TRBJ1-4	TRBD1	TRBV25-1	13	ASSDPRQGQEKLF
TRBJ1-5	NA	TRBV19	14	ASSIGAPDSNQPQH
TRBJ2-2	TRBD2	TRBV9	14	ASSRLAGGHTGELF
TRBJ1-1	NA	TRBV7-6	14	ASSHATGLRGTEAF
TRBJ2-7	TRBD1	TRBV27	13	ASSFGTGRGYEQY
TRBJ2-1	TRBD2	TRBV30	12	AWSKRETYNEQF
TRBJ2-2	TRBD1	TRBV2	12	ASTRQGNTGELF
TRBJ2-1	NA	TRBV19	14	ASSIAEIGGYNEQF
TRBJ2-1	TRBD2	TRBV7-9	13	ASRSSGRAYNEQF
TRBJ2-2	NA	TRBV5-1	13	ASSLGNINTGELF
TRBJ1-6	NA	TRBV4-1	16	ASSQGVGRTVYNSPLH
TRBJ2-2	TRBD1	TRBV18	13	ASSPNGQDTGELF
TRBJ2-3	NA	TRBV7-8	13	ASSLAGWRTDTQY
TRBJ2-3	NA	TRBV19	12	ASSIQVSADTQY
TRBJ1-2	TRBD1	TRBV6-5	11	ASSSQGAGGYT
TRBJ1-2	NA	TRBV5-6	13	ASSLAPHGDYGYT
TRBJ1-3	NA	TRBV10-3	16	AVSESAWGGRSGNTIY
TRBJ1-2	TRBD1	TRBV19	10	ATSDRVYGYT
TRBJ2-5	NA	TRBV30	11	AWSPGLQETQY
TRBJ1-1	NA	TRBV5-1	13	ASSPGTSLNTEAF
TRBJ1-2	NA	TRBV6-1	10	ASSAQGYGYT
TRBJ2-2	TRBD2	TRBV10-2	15	ASRGLESGANTGELF
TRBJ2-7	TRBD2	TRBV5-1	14	ASSLDGTSGSHEQY
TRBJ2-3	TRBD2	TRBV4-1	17	ASSQDPGVAGTSTDTQY
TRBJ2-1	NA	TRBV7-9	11	ASSFGGSNEQF
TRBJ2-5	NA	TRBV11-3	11	ASRNRVRETQY
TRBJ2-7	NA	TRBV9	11	ASSVQSVDEQY
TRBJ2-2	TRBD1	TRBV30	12	AWYRDRVAGELF
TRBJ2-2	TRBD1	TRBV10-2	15	ASSKNRGPANTGELF
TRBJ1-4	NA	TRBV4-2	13	ASSQALTGGEKLF
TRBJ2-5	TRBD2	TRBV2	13	ASSAGTSGSETQY
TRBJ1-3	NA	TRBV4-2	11	ASSHISGNTIY
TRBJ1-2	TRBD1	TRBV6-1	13	ASSEWTGFNYGYT
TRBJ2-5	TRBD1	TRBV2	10	ASSGQGETQY
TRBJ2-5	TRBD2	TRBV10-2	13	ASKLAGGGIETQY
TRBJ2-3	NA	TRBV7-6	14	ASSLAGAGASDTQY
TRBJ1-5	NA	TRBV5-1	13	ASSFGAGDNQPQH
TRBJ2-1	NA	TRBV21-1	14	ASSNQTSGSSGEQF
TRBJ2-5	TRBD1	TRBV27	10	ASSVTGESQY
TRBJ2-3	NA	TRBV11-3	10	ASSFLTDTQY
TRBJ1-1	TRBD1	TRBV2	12	ASSVWQGDTEAF
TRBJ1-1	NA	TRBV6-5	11	ASSSGTPVEAF
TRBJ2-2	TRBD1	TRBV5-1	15	ASSSGQGASNTGELF
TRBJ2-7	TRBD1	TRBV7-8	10	ASSLQGYEQY
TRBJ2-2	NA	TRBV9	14	ASSVVPTFDTGELF
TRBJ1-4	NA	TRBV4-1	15	ASSQDRGFSTNEKLF